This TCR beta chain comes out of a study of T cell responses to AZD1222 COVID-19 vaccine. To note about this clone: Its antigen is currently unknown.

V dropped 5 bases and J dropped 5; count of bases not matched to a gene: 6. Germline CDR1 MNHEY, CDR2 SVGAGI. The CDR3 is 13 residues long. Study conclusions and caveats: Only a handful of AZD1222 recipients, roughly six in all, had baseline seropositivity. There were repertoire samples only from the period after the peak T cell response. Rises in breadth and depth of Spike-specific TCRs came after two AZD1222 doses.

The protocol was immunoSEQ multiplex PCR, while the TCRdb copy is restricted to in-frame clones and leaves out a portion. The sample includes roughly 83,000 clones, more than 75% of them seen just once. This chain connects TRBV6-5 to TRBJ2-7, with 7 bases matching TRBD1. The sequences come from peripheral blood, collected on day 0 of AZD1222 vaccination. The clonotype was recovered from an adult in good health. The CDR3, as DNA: TGTGCCAGCAGTACAGAACAGGGGAACGAGCAGTACTTC. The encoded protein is CASSTEQGNEQYF.